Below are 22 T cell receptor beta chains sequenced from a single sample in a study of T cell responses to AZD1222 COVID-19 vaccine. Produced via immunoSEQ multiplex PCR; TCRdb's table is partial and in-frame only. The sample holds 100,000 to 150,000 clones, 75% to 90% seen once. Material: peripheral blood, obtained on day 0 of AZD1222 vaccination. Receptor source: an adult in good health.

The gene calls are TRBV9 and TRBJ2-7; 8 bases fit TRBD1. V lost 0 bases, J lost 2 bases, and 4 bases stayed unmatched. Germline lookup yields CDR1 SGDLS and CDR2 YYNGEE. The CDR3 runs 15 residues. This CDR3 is CASSVDPGGPYEQYF. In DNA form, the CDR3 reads TGTGCCAGCAGCGTAGATCCAGGGGGCCCCTACGAGCAGTACTTC. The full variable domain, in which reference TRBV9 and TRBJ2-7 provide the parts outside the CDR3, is DSGVTQTPKHLITATGQRVTLRCSPRSGDLSVYWYQQSLDQGLQFLIQYYNGEERAKGNILERFSAQQFPDLHSELNLSSLELGDSALYFCASSVDPGGPYEQYFGPGTRLTVT.

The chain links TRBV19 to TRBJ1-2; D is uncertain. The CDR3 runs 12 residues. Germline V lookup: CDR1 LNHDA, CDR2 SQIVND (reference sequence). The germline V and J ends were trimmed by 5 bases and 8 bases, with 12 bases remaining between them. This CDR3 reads CASSPLGGGYTF. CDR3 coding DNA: TGTGCCAGTAGTCCCCTAGGAGGGGGCTACACCTTC.

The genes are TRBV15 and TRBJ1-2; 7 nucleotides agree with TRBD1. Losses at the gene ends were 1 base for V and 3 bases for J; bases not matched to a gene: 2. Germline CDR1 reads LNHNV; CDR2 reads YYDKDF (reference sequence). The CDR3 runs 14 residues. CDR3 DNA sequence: TGTGCCACCAGCAGAGGCGGACAGGACTATGGCTACACCTTC. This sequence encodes CATSRGGQDYGYTF.

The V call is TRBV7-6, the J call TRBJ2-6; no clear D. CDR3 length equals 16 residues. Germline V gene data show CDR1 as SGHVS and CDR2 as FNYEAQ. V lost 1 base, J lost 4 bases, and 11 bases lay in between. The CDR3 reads CASSLVGASGANVLTF. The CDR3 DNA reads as TGTGCCAGCAGCTTAGTCGGCGCTTCCGGGGCCAACGTCCTGACTTTC.

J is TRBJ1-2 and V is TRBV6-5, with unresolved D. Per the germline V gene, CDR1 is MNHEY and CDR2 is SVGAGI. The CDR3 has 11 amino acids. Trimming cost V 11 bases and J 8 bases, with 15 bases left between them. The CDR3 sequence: CAVRAVEGYTF. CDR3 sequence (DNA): TGTGCCGTCCGGGCCGTGGAAGGCTACACCTTC.

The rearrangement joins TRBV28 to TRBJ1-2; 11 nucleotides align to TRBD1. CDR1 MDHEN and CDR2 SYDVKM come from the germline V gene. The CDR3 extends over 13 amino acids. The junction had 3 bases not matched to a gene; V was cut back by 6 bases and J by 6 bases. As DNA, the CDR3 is TGTGCCAGCAGCCGGACAGGGGGCGATGGCTACACCTTC. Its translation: CASSRTGGDGYTF.

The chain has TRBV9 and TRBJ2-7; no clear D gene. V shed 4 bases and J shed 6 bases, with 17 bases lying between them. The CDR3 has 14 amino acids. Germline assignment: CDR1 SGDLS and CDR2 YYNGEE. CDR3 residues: CASSPGLKGPEQYF. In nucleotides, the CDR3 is TGTGCCAGCAGCCCAGGCTTAAAGGGCCCCGAGCAGTACTTC.

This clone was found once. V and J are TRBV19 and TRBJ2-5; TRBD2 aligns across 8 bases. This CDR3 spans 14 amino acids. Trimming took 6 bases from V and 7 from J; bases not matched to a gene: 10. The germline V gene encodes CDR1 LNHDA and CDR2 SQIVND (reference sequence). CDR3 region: CASRATGGPVTQYF. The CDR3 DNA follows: TGTGCCAGTAGAGCTACGGGGGGGCCGGTGACCCAGTACTTC.

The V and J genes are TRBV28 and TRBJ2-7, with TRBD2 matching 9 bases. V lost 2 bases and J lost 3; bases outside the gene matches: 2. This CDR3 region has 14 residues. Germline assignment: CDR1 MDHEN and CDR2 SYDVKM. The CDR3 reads CASSLGSGGYEQYF. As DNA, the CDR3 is TGTGCCAGCAGTTTAGGTAGCGGGGGCTACGAGCAGTACTTC.

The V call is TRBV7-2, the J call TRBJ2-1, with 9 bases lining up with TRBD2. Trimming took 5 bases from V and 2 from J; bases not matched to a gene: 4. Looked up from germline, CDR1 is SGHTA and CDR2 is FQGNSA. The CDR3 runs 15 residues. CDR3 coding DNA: TGTGCCAGCAGCCAGGGGACTAGCCCCTACAATGAGCAGTTCTTC. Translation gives CASSQGTSPYNEQFF.

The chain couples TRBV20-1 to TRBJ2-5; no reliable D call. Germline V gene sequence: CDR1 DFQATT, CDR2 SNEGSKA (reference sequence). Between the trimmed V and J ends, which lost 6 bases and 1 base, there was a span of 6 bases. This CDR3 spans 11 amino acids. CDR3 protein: CSATIQETQYF. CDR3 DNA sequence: TGCAGTGCAACAATCCAAGAGACCCAGTACTTC.

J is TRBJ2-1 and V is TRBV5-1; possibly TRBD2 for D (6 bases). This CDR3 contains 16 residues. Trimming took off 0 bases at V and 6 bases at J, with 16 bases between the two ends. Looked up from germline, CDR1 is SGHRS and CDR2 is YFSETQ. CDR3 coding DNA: TGCGCCAGCAGCTTGGTAGGCCGGGACTCTAGCAATGAGCAGTTCTTC. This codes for CASSLVGRDSSNEQFF.

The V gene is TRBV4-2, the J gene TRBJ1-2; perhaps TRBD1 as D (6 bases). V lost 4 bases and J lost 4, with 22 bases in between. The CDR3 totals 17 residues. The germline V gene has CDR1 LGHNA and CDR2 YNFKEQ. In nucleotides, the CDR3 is TGTGCCAGCAGCCTACCTTTACGGGGGGCCCAGACCTATGGCTACACCTTC. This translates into CASSLPLRGAQTYGYTF.

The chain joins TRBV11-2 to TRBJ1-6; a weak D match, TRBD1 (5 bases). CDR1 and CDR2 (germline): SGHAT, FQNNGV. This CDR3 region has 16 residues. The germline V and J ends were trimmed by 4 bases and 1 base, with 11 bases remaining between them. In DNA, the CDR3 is TGTGCCAGCAGCTCCCAGGGTGCGTCCTATAATTCACCCCTCCACTTT. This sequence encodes CASSSQGASYNSPLHF.

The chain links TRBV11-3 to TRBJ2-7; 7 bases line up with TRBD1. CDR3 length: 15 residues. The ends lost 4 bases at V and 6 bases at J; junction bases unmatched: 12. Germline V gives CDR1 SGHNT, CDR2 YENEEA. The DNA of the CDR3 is TGTGCCAGCAGCTCCGCATGGGACAGTGACCGCGAGCAGTACTTC. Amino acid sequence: CASSSAWDSDREQYF.

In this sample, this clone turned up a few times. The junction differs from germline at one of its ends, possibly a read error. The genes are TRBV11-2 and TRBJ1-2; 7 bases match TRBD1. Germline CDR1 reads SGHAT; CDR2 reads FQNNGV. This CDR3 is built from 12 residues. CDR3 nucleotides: TGTGCCAGCAGCTTGTTGGGACAGCCACCCCGTTTC. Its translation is CASSLLGQPPRF.

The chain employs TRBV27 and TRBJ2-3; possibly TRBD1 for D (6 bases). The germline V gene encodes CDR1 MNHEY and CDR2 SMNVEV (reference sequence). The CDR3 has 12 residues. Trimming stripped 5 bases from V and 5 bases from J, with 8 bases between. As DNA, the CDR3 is TGTGCCAGCAGTCCCAGGGGAGATACGCAGTATTTT. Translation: CASSPRGDTQYF.

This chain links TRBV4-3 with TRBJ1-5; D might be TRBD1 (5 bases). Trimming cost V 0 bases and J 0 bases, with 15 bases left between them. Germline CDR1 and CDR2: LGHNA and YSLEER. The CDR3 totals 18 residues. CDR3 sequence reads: CASSQDLGGASSNQPQHF. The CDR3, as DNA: TGCGCCAGCAGCCAAGATCTGGGAGGGGCAAGTAGCAATCAGCCCCAGCATTTT.

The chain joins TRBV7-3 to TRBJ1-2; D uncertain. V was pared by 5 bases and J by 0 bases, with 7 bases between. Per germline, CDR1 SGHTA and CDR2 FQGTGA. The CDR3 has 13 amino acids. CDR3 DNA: TGTGCCAGCAGCCGTACCTCTAACTATGGCTACACCTTC. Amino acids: CASSRTSNYGYTF.

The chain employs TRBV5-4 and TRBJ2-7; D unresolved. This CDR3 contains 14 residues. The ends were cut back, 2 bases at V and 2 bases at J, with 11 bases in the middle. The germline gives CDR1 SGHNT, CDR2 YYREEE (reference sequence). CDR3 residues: CASSFGRNAYEQYF. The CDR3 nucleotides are TGTGCCAGCAGCTTTGGAAGGAATGCCTACGAGCAGTACTTC.

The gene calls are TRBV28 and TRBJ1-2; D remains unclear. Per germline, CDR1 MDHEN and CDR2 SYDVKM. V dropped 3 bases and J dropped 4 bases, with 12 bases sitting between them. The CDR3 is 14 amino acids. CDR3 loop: CASSFLIGGYGYTF. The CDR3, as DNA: TGTGCCAGCAGTTTCTTGATAGGTGGCTATGGCTACACCTTC.

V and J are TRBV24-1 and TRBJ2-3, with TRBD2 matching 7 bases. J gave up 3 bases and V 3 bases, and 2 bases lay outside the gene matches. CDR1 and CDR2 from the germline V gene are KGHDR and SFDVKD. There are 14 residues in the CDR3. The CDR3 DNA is TGTGCCACCAGTGATGGGGGGGTGACAGATACGCAGTATTTT. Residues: CATSDGGVTDTQYF.